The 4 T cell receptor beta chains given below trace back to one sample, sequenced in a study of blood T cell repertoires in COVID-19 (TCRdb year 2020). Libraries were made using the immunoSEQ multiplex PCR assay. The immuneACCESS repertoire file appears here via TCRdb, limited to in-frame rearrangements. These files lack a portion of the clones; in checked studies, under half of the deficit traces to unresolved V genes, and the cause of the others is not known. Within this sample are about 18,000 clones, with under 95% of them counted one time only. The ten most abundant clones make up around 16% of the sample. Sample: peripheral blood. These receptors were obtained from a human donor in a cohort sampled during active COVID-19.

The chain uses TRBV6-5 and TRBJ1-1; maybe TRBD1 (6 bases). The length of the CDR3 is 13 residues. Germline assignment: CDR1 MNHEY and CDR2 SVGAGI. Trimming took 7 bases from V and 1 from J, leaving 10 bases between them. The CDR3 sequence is CASKETGNTEAFF. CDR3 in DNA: TGTGCCAGCAAAGAGACAGGGAACACTGAAGCTTTCTTT.

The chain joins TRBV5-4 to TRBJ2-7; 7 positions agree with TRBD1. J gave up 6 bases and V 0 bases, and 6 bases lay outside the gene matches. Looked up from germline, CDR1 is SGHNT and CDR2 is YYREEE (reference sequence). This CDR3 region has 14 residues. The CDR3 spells CASSLGQGVSEQYF. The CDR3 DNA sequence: TGTGCCAGCAGCTTGGGGCAGGGGGTATCCGAGCAGTACTTC.

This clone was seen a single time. The CDR3 DNA sequence: TGTGCCTGGAGTGATTCCCCGGATCAGCCCCAGCATTTT. This gives the protein CAWSDSPDQPQHF. The chain uses TRBV30 and TRBJ1-5; D call uncertain. From germline, CDR1 is GTSNPN and CDR2 SVGIG (reference sequence). There are 13 residues in the CDR3. V was shortened by 1 base and J by 5 bases, with 9 bases between the two germline ends.

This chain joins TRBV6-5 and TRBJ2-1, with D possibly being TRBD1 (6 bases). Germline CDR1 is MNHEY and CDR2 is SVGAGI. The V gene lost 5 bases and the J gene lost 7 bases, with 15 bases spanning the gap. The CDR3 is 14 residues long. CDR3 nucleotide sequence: TGTGCCAGCAGTAGATATAGGACAGTTAATGAGCAGTTCTTC. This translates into CASSRYRTVNEQFF.